What follows are 26 T cell receptor beta chains derived from one specimen sequenced in a study of immune characterization of retroperitoneal liposarcoma. TCRdb reprocessed the PCR reads with MiXCR, giving one entry per CDR3 protein. Of over 10,000 distinct CDR3 sequences listed, over 45% were seen once; the top ten hold around 12%. Material: tumor tissue. Source of these receptors: a female donor with retroperitoneal liposarcoma.

V is TRBV6-1 and J is TRBJ2-1; D is possibly TRBD1 (6 bases). The CDR3 is made up of 16 amino acids. Trimming cost V 6 bases and J 13 bases, with 28 bases left between them. Germline-derived CDR1 and CDR2 are MNHNS and SASEGT. Written as DNA, the CDR3 is TGTGCCAGCAGCCCAGCGACAGGAGAGGGAGAGGAGACCCAGTTCTTC. Its protein is CASSPATGEGEETQFF.

CDR3 sequence reads: CASSECAGGRYEQYF. CDR3 sequence (DNA): TGTGCCAGCAGTGAGTGCGCGGGAGGGCGCTACGAGCAGTACTTC. V gene TRBV6-6 combines with J gene TRBJ2-1, with 9 positions matching TRBD2. Near its end, the DNA agrees better with TRBJ2-7, so the J call may be wrong. Germline CDR1 reads MNHNY; CDR2 reads SVGAGI (reference sequence). The CDR3 has 15 amino acids.

This clonotype was seen ten or more times. V is TRBV6-1 and J is TRBJ2-1; D unclear. The CDR3 runs to 13 residues. Germline V gene lookup returns CDR1 MNHNS and CDR2 SASEGT. Trimming cost V 4 bases and J 7 bases, with 11 bases left between them. CDR3 loop: CASSVSGLNEQFF. The CDR3 bases are TGTGCCAGCAGTGTTTCAGGTCTTAATGAGCAGTTCTTC.

This clonotype was detected once. The rearrangement joins TRBV6-1 to TRBJ2-1; D not resolved. Gene TRBJ2-7 matches the end of the DNA better, so the J call may be wrong. This CDR3 region has 14 residues. Germline loops: CDR1 MNHNS, CDR2 SASEGT. The CDR3 loop is CASSEARDPYEQYV. CDR3 in DNA: TGTGCCAGCAGTGAAGCGCGCGACCCATACGAGCAGTACGTC.

By sample share, this clonotype is large. This chain links TRBV10-2 with TRBJ2-1; D gene ambiguous. Germline CDR1 reads WSHSY; CDR2 reads SAAADI. This CDR3 is 13 amino acids long. Trimming pared 3 bases from V and 10 bases from J, leaving 13 bases between. CDR3 region: CASSETPPPEQFF. The CDR3 DNA reads TGCGCCAGCAGTGAAACACCTCCCCCCGAGCAGTTCTTC.

This chain joins TRBV7-2 and TRBJ2-3; 11 bases agree with TRBD2. The CDR3 loop spans 17 amino acids. Germline V gene data show CDR1 as SGHTA and CDR2 as FQGNSA. Trimming at V came to 5 bases and at J to 7 bases, leaving 14 bases not matched to a gene. The CDR3 loop is CASSPRDSGRARNTQYF. In DNA, the CDR3 is TGTGCCAGCAGCCCCAGAGATAGCGGGAGGGCTCGAAATACGCAGTATTTT.

The chain recombines TRBV6-8 with TRBJ2-2, with D unclear. This CDR3 spans 18 amino acids. V dropped 0 bases and J dropped 2 bases, with 16 bases sitting between them. The germline CDR1 and CDR2 sequences are MNHGY and SAAAGT. CDR3 protein: CASSYSRWSYVNTGELFF. In nucleotides, the CDR3 is TGTGCCAGCAGTTACTCGCGTTGGTCTTACGTAAACACCGGGGAGCTGTTTTTT.

In its sample, this clonotype is medium-sized. The rearrangement uses TRBV12-3 or TRBV12-4 and TRBJ2-1, with 12 nucleotides matching TRBD2. The end of the DNA is better explained by TRBJ2-7, so the J call may be wrong. This CDR3 has 15 residues. The CDR3 loop is CASSFRTSGVNEQYF. The DNA for the CDR3 is TGTGCCAGCAGTTTTCGGACTAGCGGGGTTAATGAGCAGTACTTC.

Concerning this clonotype: One junction end disagrees with the germline gene, perhaps due to a read error. The CDR3 protein is CASSLAGGAYEQHF. CDR3 DNA: TGTGCCAGCAGCTTAGCGGGAGGGGCTTACGAGCAGCACTTC. This chain connects TRBV7-3 to TRBJ2-5; 9 nucleotides match TRBD2. In germline, CDR1 is SGHTA, CDR2 FQGTGA. The CDR3 is 14 amino acids.

This chain uses TRBV12-3 or TRBV12-4 with TRBJ2-1, with 10 bases fitting TRBD2. This CDR3 is 14 amino acids long. Losses at the gene ends were 2 bases for V and 5 bases for J; bases not matched to a gene: 0. The CDR3 bases are TGTGCCAGCAGTTTACTAGCGGGAGACAATGAGCAGTTCTTC. It translates to CASSLLAGDNEQFF.

In its sample, this clonotype was seen a few times. CDR3 in amino acids: CASSRNWQAQETQYF. The DNA for the CDR3 is TGTGCCAGCAGTAGAAACTGGCAGGCCCAAGAGACCCAGTACTTC. The rearrangement uses TRBV6-1 and TRBJ2-1; the D is unclear. Near its end, the DNA agrees better with TRBJ2-5, so the J call may be wrong. The CDR3 runs to 15 residues. Germline CDR1 and CDR2: MNHNS and SASEGT.

This clonotype showed up just once. The V call is TRBV11-3, the J call TRBJ2-3; 7 bases are a match to TRBD1. This CDR3 contains 13 residues. Germline V gene lookup returns CDR1 SGHNT and CDR2 YENEEA. V shed 8 bases and J 1 base; nucleotides not matched to a gene: 3. Here the CDR3 reads CASSDRGTDTQYF. The CDR3 region has the DNA TGTGCCAGCTCCGACAGGGGCACAGATACGCAGTATTTT.

The J gene is TRBJ2-3, the V gene TRBV14; a weak D match, TRBD2 (6 bases). V dropped 0 bases and J dropped 1 base, with 17 bases sitting between them. The CDR3 is 18 amino acids. Germline V gene sequence: CDR1 SGHDN, CDR2 FVKESK. CDR3 loop: CASSQDGAWGTGTDTQYF. CDR3 DNA: TGTGCCAGCAGCCAAGATGGGGCTTGGGGGACTGGCACAGATACGCAGTATTTT.

About this clonotype itself: A read error is likely, as this CDR3 ends without the conserved phenylalanine or tryptophan. V gene TRBV6-5 combines with J gene TRBJ2-7; 9 positions match TRBD2. V lost 7 bases, J lost 7 bases, and 11 bases stayed unmatched. There are 14 residues in the CDR3. In germline, CDR1 is MNHEY, CDR2 SVGAGI. CDR3 in amino acids: CASKVAGGDGEQYC. The DNA for the CDR3 is TGTGCCAGCAAGGTGGCGGGGGGGGATGGGGAGCAGTACTGC.

The table lists this clonotype with a few counts. V is TRBV11-1 and J is TRBJ2-1; the D is unclear. Germline V gives CDR1 SGHAT, CDR2 FQDESV (reference sequence). The CDR3 contains 13 residues. V was trimmed by 4 bases and J by 9 bases, leaving 13 bases between them. As DNA, the CDR3 is TGTGCCAGCAGCTCGGTATCACCGGGTGAGCAGTTCTTC. Translation: CASSSVSPGEQFF.

The chain employs TRBV7-2 and TRBJ2-1; possibly TRBD2 for D (7 bases). Trimming removed 0 bases from V and 7 bases from J, with 10 bases in between. The CDR3 extends over 14 amino acids. Germline CDR1 SGHTA, CDR2 FQGNSA. This CDR3 reads CASSLAAGANEQFF. For the CDR3, the DNA is TGTGCCAGCAGCTTAGCTGCGGGGGCTAATGAGCAGTTCTTC. Variable domain in full (rest from reference TRBV7-2 and TRBJ2-1): GAGVSQSPSNKVTEKGKDVELRCDPISGHTALYWYRQSLGQGLEFLIYFQGNSAPDKSGLPSDRFSAERTGGSVSTLTIQRTQQEDSAVYLCASSLAAGANEQFFGPGTRLTVL.

The DNA of the CDR3 is TGTGCCAGCAGCCTCCCGGGACAGGGAACATATGGCTACACCTTC. Its protein is CASSLPGQGTYGYTF. J is TRBJ1-2 and V is TRBV6-5, with 9 bases identical to TRBD1. Unmatched junction bases numbered 10, after V lost 6 bases and J lost 5 bases. Per the germline V gene, CDR1 is MNHEY and CDR2 is SVGAGI. The CDR3 totals 15 residues.

In its sample, this clonotype is medium-sized. V is TRBV10-3 and J is TRBJ2-3, with a tentative D call TRBD1 (5 bases). Per the germline V gene, CDR1 is ENHRY and CDR2 is SYGVKD. This CDR3 has 17 residues. V lost 2 bases and J 5 bases, leaving 20 bases between the germline ends. DNA for the CDR3: TGTGCCATCAGTGAGCGCTCACTTAAGGATACAGGAGATACGCAGTATTTT. Its protein is CAISERSLKDTGDTQYF.

This clonotype was observed a handful of times. The rearrangement joins TRBV6-1 to TRBJ2-1, with D hard to call. Judging by the DNA end, TRBJ2-7 fits better; the J call may be wrong. CDR3 length equals 13 residues. CDR1 and CDR2 (germline): MNHNS, SASEGT. The CDR3 loop reads CASSFSTYNEQYF. The CDR3 DNA sequence: TGTGCCAGCAGTTTCTCAACCTACAATGAGCAGTACTTC.

The chain carries TRBV11-2 and TRBJ2-5; D possibly corresponds to TRBD2 (6 bases). Between the trimmed V and J ends, which lost 5 bases and 11 bases, there was a span of 12 bases. CDR1 SGHAT and CDR2 FQNNGV come from the germline V gene. The CDR3 extends over 11 amino acids. The CDR3 nucleotides are TGTGCCAGCAGCAACCTTCGGGAGCAGTACTTC. Residues: CASSNLREQYF. The whole variable domain, remainder taken from reference TRBV11-2 and TRBJ2-5, is EAGVAQSPRYKIIEKRQSVAFWCNPISGHATLYWYQQILGQGPKLLIQFQNNGVVDDSQLPKDRFSAERLKGVDSTLKIQPAKLEDSAVYLCASSNLREQYFGPGTRLLVL.

This clonotype was detected ten times or more. The genes are TRBV6-5 and TRBJ2-5; D gene ambiguous. Trimming took off 2 bases at V and 3 bases at J, with 7 bases between the two ends. The germline V gene has CDR1 MNHEY and CDR2 SVGAGI. This CDR3 has 13 amino acids. The chain's CDR3 is CASSYGPEETQYF. The CDR3 coding sequence is TGTGCCAGCAGTTACGGGCCTGAAGAGACCCAGTACTTC.

V is TRBV28 and J is TRBJ1-2; D is perhaps TRBD1 (6 bases). Trimming removed 1 base from V and 8 bases from J, with 11 bases in between. The CDR3 has 13 residues. The germline CDR1 and CDR2 sequences are MDHEN and SYDVKM. The CDR3 DNA sequence: TGTGCCAGCAGTTTATCATCGGGGACAGGCTACACCTTC. Protein product: CASSLSSGTGYTF.

The J gene is TRBJ2-7, the V gene TRBV10-2; tentatively, D is TRBD2 (6 bases). The CDR3 loop spans 16 amino acids. Germline CDR1 is WSHSY and CDR2 is SAAADI. With 3 bases removed from V and 0 bases from J, the gap between germline ends came to 15 bases. The CDR3 DNA reads as TGCGCCAGCAGTGACCCGGCGGGGTCTAACTCCTACGAGCAGTACTTC. This gives the protein CASSDPAGSNSYEQYF.

There are a few counts of this clonotype. V is TRBV7-2 and J is TRBJ2-1, with 9 nucleotides matching TRBD2. The J call may be faulty, since TRBJ2-7 better matches the DNA end. The CDR3 loop spans 16 amino acids. CDR1 is SGHTA and CDR2 is FQGNSA in the germline V gene. The CDR3 bases are TGTGCCAGCAGCAAGAGTCGGGCGGGAGGGGAAGTCGAGCAGTACTTC. Protein: CASSKSRAGGEVEQYF.

V usage is TRBV6-1 and J usage is TRBJ1-1; 8 positions agree with TRBD1. Losses at the gene ends were 5 bases for V and 0 bases for J; bases not matched to a gene: 8. CDR3 size: 16 residues. Germline lookup yields CDR1 MNHNS and CDR2 SASEGT. The CDR3 protein is CASSYLRGLVNTEAFF. For the CDR3, the DNA is TGTGCCAGCAGTTATCTCAGGGGGCTCGTGAACACTGAAGCTTTCTTT.

V usage is TRBV11-2 and J usage is TRBJ2-4; the match to TRBD1 covers 8 bases. The J call may be in error: the DNA end matches TRBJ2-1 better. Germline-derived CDR1 and CDR2 are SGHAT and FQNNGV. This CDR3 has 16 residues. This CDR3 reads CASSLRTGLGENIQFF. CDR3 nucleotide sequence: TGTGCCAGCAGCTTAAGGACAGGGCTGGGCGAAAACATTCAGTTCTTC.